These 26 T cell receptor beta chains share one sample of origin, sequenced in a study of blood T cell repertoires in COVID-19. Data came from immunoSEQ multiplex PCR; TCRdb stores just in-frame clones and leaves some out. The table records tens of thousands of clones, about nine tenths of them present only once. The sequenced material came from peripheral blood. Receptors were obtained from a human donor in a cohort sampled during active COVID-19.

This chain uses TRBV5-4 with TRBJ2-7; 8 bases match TRBD1. The ends lost 0 bases at V and 3 bases at J; junction bases unmatched: 5. CDR1 and CDR2 from the germline V gene are SGHNT and YYREEE (reference sequence). This CDR3 region has 15 residues. CDR3 protein: CASSLGPGGSYEQYF. The CDR3 DNA is TGTGCCAGCAGCTTGGGGCCAGGGGGCAGCTACGAGCAGTACTTC.

The chain combines TRBV28 with TRBJ1-2; 8 bases agree with TRBD1. V shed 7 bases, J shed 8 bases, and the junction held 6 bases outside the gene matches. Germline V gene data show CDR1 as MDHEN and CDR2 as SYDVKM. The CDR3 totals 12 residues. The CDR3 nucleotides are TGTGCCAGCACGGACAGGGTAAAAGGCTACACCTTC. Its translation: CASTDRVKGYTF.

The chain uses TRBV2 and TRBJ2-1; 10 bases line up with TRBD2. V lost 2 bases to trimming and J lost 9 bases; unmatched junction nucleotides: 7. Germline V gives CDR1 SNHLY, CDR2 FYNNEI. This CDR3 spans 15 amino acids. CDR3 region: CASSETAGGGGEQFF. In DNA, the CDR3 is TGTGCCAGCAGTGAAACAGCGGGAGGGGGGGGTGAGCAGTTCTTC.

V and J are TRBV25-1 and TRBJ1-6; no clear D gene. Trimming took 3 bases from V and 7 from J, leaving 13 bases between them. The CDR3 loop spans 15 amino acids. Germline V gives CDR1 MGHDK, CDR2 SYGVNS. DNA for the CDR3: TGTGCCAGCAGTGACCCCCTACGGGGAAATTCACCCCTCCACTTT. This codes for CASSDPLRGNSPLHF.

The chain combines TRBV3-1 (or the pseudogene TRBV3-2) with TRBJ2-1; 13 nucleotides match TRBD2. V trimming: 4 bases; J trimming: 3 bases; junction bases outside the gene matches: 0. In germline, CDR1 is LGHDT, CDR2 YNNKEL (reference sequence). The CDR3 extends over 15 amino acids. The CDR3 DNA sequence: TGTGCCAGCAGCCGACTAGCGGGAGGCTACAATGAGCAGTTCTTC. Translating it yields CASSRLAGGYNEQFF.

The J gene is TRBJ2-1, the V gene TRBV18, with 15 bases identical to TRBD2. The germline V gene has CDR1 KGHSH and CDR2 LQKENI. The CDR3 length is 16 residues. Trimming removed 5 bases from V and 4 bases from J; junction bases left unmatched: 3. The CDR3 sequence is CASSIGLAGGYNEQFF. CDR3 DNA sequence: TGTGCCAGCTCAATCGGACTAGCGGGAGGGTACAATGAGCAGTTCTTC.

This chain uses TRBV7-2 with TRBJ2-1, with 13 bases fitting TRBD2. The length of the CDR3 is 17 residues. Germline CDR1 SGHTA, CDR2 FQGNSA. V lost 6 bases, J lost 0 bases, and 5 bases stayed unmatched. The CDR3 region is CASRTTSGGSSYNEQFF. The CDR3, as DNA: TGTGCCAGCAGAACGACTAGCGGGGGGTCCTCCTACAATGAGCAGTTCTTC.

The genes are TRBV6-5 and TRBJ2-2, with D unresolved. There are 12 residues in the CDR3. The germline CDR1 and CDR2 sequences are MNHEY and SVGAGI. With 6 bases removed from V and 1 base from J, the gap between germline ends came to 3 bases. CDR3 bases: TGTGCCAGCAGGAGGAACACCGGGGAGCTGTTTTTT. Protein product: CASRRNTGELFF.

This clone was seen a single time. The CDR3 loop reads CASSPQGYGYTF. In DNA, the CDR3 is TGTGCCAGCTCACCTCAGGGCTATGGCTACACCTTC. This chain joins TRBV18 and TRBJ1-2, with D possibly matching TRBD1 (5 bases). CDR1 is KGHSH and CDR2 is LQKENI in the germline V gene. V lost 3 bases and J 4 bases, leaving 6 bases between the germline ends. The CDR3 length is 12 residues.

J is TRBJ2-7 and V is TRBV19; 8 positions agree with TRBD2. Germline trimming cut 3 bases from V and 7 bases from J; bases unmatched to any gene: 5. Germline CDR1 reads LNHDA; CDR2 reads SQIVND (reference sequence). CDR3 length: 13 amino acids. The CDR3 protein is CASSMLLADEQYF. Written as DNA, the CDR3 is TGTGCCAGTAGTATGTTACTAGCGGATGAGCAGTACTTC.

The chain's CDR3 is CASSAGLAGVTDTQYF. CDR3 in DNA: TGTGCCAGCTCAGCGGGACTAGCGGGGGTCACAGATACGCAGTATTTT. The chain couples TRBV18 to TRBJ2-3; TRBD2 agrees at 14 bases. Germline-derived CDR1 and CDR2 are KGHSH and LQKENI. V lost 5 bases, J lost 2 bases, and 3 bases stayed unmatched. The CDR3 is 16 amino acids.

This chain connects TRBV7-3 to TRBJ2-2; 11 bases are a match to TRBD2. The trim removed 5 bases at V and 6 bases at J, leaving 5 bases unmatched. Germline CDR1 is SGHTA and CDR2 is FQGTGA. The CDR3 has 15 residues. The CDR3 sequence: CASSQLAGGAGELFF. CDR3 nucleotides: TGTGCCAGCAGCCAGCTAGCGGGAGGAGCCGGGGAGCTGTTTTTT.

V and J are TRBV7-2 and TRBJ2-5; D possibly corresponds to TRBD2 (5 bases). The CDR3 has 13 amino acids. V was shortened by 3 bases and J by 3 bases, with 8 bases between the two germline ends. Germline assignment: CDR1 SGHTA and CDR2 FQGNSA. CDR3 sequence reads: CASSFPGKETQYF. CDR3 DNA: TGTGCCAGCAGCTTCCCCGGGAAAGAGACCCAGTACTTC.

The V and J genes are TRBV5-1 and TRBJ2-1; D is uncertain. The CDR3 has 15 residues. V lost 0 bases and J lost 1, with 8 bases in between. Germline V gene lookup returns CDR1 SGHRS and CDR2 YFSETQ. CDR3 region: CASSLVPGSYNEQFF. The CDR3 DNA reads as TGCGCCAGCAGCTTGGTTCCCGGGTCCTACAATGAGCAGTTCTTC.

The J gene is TRBJ2-2, the V gene TRBV10-2, with a possible D match to TRBD2 (5 bases). The CDR3 length is 11 residues. The germline V and J ends were trimmed by 8 bases and 13 bases, with 14 bases remaining between them. The germline CDR1 and CDR2 sequences are WSHSY and SAAADI. CDR3 loop: CASLLEGMLFF. The DNA of the CDR3 is TGCGCCAGCCTACTTGAGGGTATGCTGTTTTTT.

DNA of the CDR3: TGTGCCAGCAGCCAAATGGAGCCATCTAGCGGGATACGCACAGATACGCAGTATTTT. This sequence encodes CASSQMEPSSGIRTDTQYF. The V call is TRBV4-2, the J call TRBJ2-3; 9 positions match TRBD2. V shed 2 bases and J 1 base; nucleotides not matched to a gene: 13. Germline V gives CDR1 LGHNA, CDR2 YNFKEQ. The CDR3 contains 19 residues.

The chain recombines TRBV30 with TRBJ1-6; 9 positions agree with TRBD1. V was clipped by 5 bases and J by 10 bases; unmatched bases: 12. CDR3 length equals 15 residues. Germline-derived CDR1 and CDR2 are GTSNPN and SVGIG (reference sequence). CDR3 in amino acids: CAWGLQGAPKSPLHF. CDR3 nucleotides: TGTGCCTGGGGATTACAGGGGGCCCCTAAGTCACCCCTCCACTTT.

The rearrangement joins TRBV24-1 to TRBJ1-5, with D unclear. V lost 5 bases, J lost 6 bases, and 19 bases lay in between. There are 16 residues in the CDR3. Germline-derived CDR1 and CDR2 are KGHDR and SFDVKD. The CDR3 region is CATSGGRGDSGQPQHF. CDR3 bases: TGTGCCACCAGTGGAGGTCGGGGTGACTCCGGTCAGCCCCAGCATTTT.

This chain joins TRBV25-1 and TRBJ1-2, with D perhaps TRBD1 (6 bases). CDR1 MGHDK and CDR2 SYGVNS come from the germline V gene. The V end was cut by 7 bases, the J end by 7 bases, with 13 bases between. This CDR3 has 12 amino acids. CDR3 in DNA: TGTGCCAGCATGAACAGGGACGGTGGCTACACCTTC. This codes for CASMNRDGGYTF.

This chain joins TRBV5-1 and TRBJ2-2; D not resolved. The length of the CDR3 is 14 residues. The V end was cut by 0 bases, the J end by 5 bases, with 8 bases between. The germline V gene encodes CDR1 SGHRS and CDR2 YFSETQ. CDR3 DNA: TGCGCCAGCAGCTTGGGAGACAATACCGGGGAGCTGTTTTTT. Protein sequence: CASSLGDNTGELFF.

V usage is TRBV28 and J usage is TRBJ1-6; D call uncertain. V lost 7 bases and J 6 bases, leaving 19 bases between the germline ends. In germline, CDR1 is MDHEN, CDR2 SYDVKM. The CDR3 has 16 residues. CDR3 bases: TGTGCCAGCATACCCTTCCGGGGTTCCCTTAATTCACCCCTCCACTTT. It codes for CASIPFRGSLNSPLHF. Together with reference TRBV28 and TRBJ1-6, the CDR3 gives the full variable domain: DVKVTQSSRYLVKRTGEKVFLECVQDMDHENMFWYRQDPGLGLRLIYFSYDVKMKEKGDIPEGYSVSREKKERFSLILESASTNQTSMYLCASIPFRGSLNSPLHFGNGTRLTVT.

CDR3 amino acids: CATSDRNPGLAGVGQFF. CDR3 in DNA: TGTGCCACCAGTGATCGTAACCCGGGACTAGCGGGAGTTGGGCAGTTCTTC. V usage is TRBV24-1 and J usage is TRBJ2-1, with 14 nucleotides matching TRBD2. The CDR3 sequence is 17 residues long. V trimming: 3 bases; J trimming: 12 bases; junction bases outside the gene matches: 12. Per the germline V gene, CDR1 is KGHDR and CDR2 is SFDVKD.

This clone was detected a few times. The rearrangement uses TRBV7-8 and TRBJ1-2; 8 positions agree with TRBD1. CDR3 length equals 16 residues. V trimming: 1 base; J trimming: 3 bases; junction bases outside the gene matches: 7. CDR1 and CDR2 (germline): SGHVS, FQNEAQ. The CDR3 DNA sequence: TGTGCCAGCAGCTTAGTGGACAGGGTCCTATACTATGGCTACACCTTC. It yields the protein CASSLVDRVLYYGYTF.

The V and J genes are TRBV5-1 and TRBJ1-5; the D is unclear. V was shortened by 0 bases and J by 6 bases, with 13 bases between the two germline ends. CDR1 and CDR2 (germline): SGHRS, YFSETQ. The CDR3 has 15 residues. The CDR3 coding sequence is TGCGCCAGCAGCTTGGGACACGAGAAAAGTCAGCCCCAGCATTTT. This codes for CASSLGHEKSQPQHF.

This chain connects TRBV28 to TRBJ2-3; TRBD1 might be the D (6 bases). V lost 5 bases and J lost 4, with 19 bases in between. The CDR3 has 16 residues. Germline V CDR1 and CDR2: MDHEN, SYDVKM. CDR3 DNA sequence: TGTGCCAGCAGTCCCGCAGGGTCTAAGGGGGCAGATACGCAGTATTTT. Translation gives CASSPAGSKGADTQYF.

The chain combines TRBV5-6 with TRBJ2-6; possibly TRBD1 for D (6 bases). V was cut by 6 bases and J by 2 bases, with 15 bases left in between. The CDR3 sequence is 16 residues long. CDR1 is SGHDT and CDR2 is YYEEEE in the germline V gene. For the CDR3, the DNA is TGTGCCAGCATCTCCCTAGGGGGACCTGGGGCCAACGTCCTGACTTTC. Translating it yields CASISLGGPGANVLTF. The full variable domain, in which reference TRBV5-6 and TRBJ2-6 provide the parts outside the CDR3, is DAGVTQSPTHLIKTRGQQVTLRCSPKSGHDTVSWYQQALGQGPQFIFQYYEEEERQRGNFPDRFSGHQFPNYSSELNVNALLLGDSALYLCASISLGGPGANVLTFGAGSRLTVL.